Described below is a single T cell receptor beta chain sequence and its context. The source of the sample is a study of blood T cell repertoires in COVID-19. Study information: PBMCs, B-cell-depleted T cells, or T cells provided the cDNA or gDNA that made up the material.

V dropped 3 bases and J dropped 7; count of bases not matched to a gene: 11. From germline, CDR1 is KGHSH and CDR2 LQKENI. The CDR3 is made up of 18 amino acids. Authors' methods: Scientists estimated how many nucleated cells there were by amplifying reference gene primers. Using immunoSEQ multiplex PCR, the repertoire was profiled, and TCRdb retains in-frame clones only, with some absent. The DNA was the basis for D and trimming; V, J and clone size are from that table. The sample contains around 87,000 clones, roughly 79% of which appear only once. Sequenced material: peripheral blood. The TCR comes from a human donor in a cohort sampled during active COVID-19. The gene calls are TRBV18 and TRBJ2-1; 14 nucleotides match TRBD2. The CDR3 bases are TGTGCCAGCTCACCGTTTTTGTCGGGACTAGCGGGAGTGAATGAGCAGTTCTTC. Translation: CASSPFLSGLAGVNEQFF.